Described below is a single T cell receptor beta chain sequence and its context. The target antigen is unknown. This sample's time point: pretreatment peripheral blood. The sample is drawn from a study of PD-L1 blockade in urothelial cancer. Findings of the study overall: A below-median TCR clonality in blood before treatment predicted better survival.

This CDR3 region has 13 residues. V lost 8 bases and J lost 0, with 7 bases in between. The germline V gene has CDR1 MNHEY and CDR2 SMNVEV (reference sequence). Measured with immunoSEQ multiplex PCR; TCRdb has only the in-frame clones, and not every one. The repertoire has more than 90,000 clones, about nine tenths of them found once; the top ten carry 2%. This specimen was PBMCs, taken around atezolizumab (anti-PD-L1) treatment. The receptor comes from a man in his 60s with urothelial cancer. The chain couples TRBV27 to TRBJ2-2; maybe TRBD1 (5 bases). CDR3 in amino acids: CASVGPNTGELFF. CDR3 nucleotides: TGTGCCAGCGTGGGGCCGAACACCGGGGAGCTGTTTTTT.